This is a list of T cell receptor beta chains from one sample in a study of blood T cell repertoires in COVID-19. Sequenced by immunoSEQ multiplex PCR; TCRdb stores in-frame clones only, minus some. The table has hundreds of thousands of clones, over 75% seen once. The sample taken for sequencing was peripheral blood. These receptors were collected from a woman in her 30s with acute or convalescent COVID-19. CDR3s include the opening cysteine and the closing phenylalanine or tryptophan. Each record gives: V gene, CDR3 length, J gene, clone size, D gene, CDR3 DNA, CDR3 protein. A D gene is named only where the DNA matches it firmly. Some rows have no size entry. The others give once, few or many, or a class for an expanded clone.

>TRBV6-6|15|TRBJ2-2|NA|TRBD2
TGTGCCAGCAGTTTGGTAGGCGGGAGGACCGGGGAGCTGTTTTTT
CASSLVGGRTGELFF
>TRBV5-4|16|TRBJ1-1|NA|NA
TGTGCCAGCAGCTTTGCTGGGACGCGGGGAAACACTGAAGCTTTCTTT
CASSFAGTRGNTEAFF
>TRBV19|15|TRBJ2-5|NA|NA
TGTGCCAGTAGTATAGGCTCAGCGGGTGGAGAGACCCAGTACTTC
CASSIGSAGGETQYF
>TRBV5-6|13|TRBJ1-1|NA|NA
TGTGCCAGCAGCTTGACGTCCATCAGTGAAGCTTTCTTT
CASSLTSISEAFF
>TRBV7-8|14|TRBJ1-5|NA|NA
TGTGCCAGCAGCCCCCCGGGTGGTCATCAGCCCCAGCATTTT
CASSPPGGHQPQHF
>TRBV12-3/TRBV12-4|12|TRBJ1-6|NA|NA
TGTGCCAGCAGTGCTGACCAGGTCCCCCTCCACTTT
CASSADQVPLHF
>TRBV15|17|TRBJ1-5|NA|TRBD1
TGTGCCACCAGCAGAGGTGAACAGGGGGCTCAATTTCAGCCCCAGCATTTT
CATSRGEQGAQFQPQHF
>TRBV7-2|15|TRBJ2-1|NA|NA
TGTGCCAGCGGAACAGGTTTAAACTCCTACAATGAGCAGTTCTTC
CASGTGLNSYNEQFF
>TRBV5-4|15|TRBJ2-7|NA|NA
TGTGCCAGCAGCTGGGGCACCGGTGTGGGCTACGAGCAGTACTTC
CASSWGTGVGYEQYF
>TRBV5-5|15|TRBJ2-1|NA|NA
TGTGCCAGCAGCAGTAGCGGATTCACGGGCAATGAGCAGTTCTTC
CASSSSGFTGNEQFF
>TRBV6-6|17|TRBJ2-1|NA|TRBD2
TGTGCCAGCAGTCTAACCGGGACTAGCGGGAGGGCCAATGAGCAGTTCTTC
CASSLTGTSGRANEQFF
>TRBV5-4|14|TRBJ2-7|NA|NA
TGTGCCAGCAGCTTCCGGCCCCAGGGGACGGAGCAGTACTTC
CASSFRPQGTEQYF
>TRBV6-6|13|TRBJ1-1|NA|NA
TGTGCCAGCAAAGAGGGAGCGAACACTGAAGCTTTCTTT
CASKEGANTEAFF
>TRBV30|12|TRBJ1-1|NA|TRBD1
TGTGCCACTAACAGGGGGGCCACTGAAGCTTTCTTT
CATNRGATEAFF
>TRBV4-3|15|TRBJ2-2|NA|TRBD2
TGCGCCAGCAGCCAAGTCTGGGCGGGAGACGGGGAGCTGTTTTTT
CASSQVWAGDGELFF
>TRBV2|14|TRBJ1-5|NA|TRBD1
TGTGCCAGCAGTTCGGACAGGGCCTATCAGCCCCAGCATTTT
CASSSDRAYQPQHF
>TRBV5-4|17|TRBJ2-2|NA|TRBD2
TGTGCCAGCAGCCCCCAAGCTAGCGGGAGTGTTACCGGGGAGCTGTTTTTT
CASSPQASGSVTGELFF
>TRBV18|18|TRBJ2-2|NA|TRBD2
TGTGCCAGCTCACCACCGGGACTAGAGACCGTTTACACCGGGGAGCTGTTTTTT
CASSPPGLETVYTGELFF
>TRBV5-4|13|TRBJ2-7|few|NA
TGTGCCAGCAGCTTTCTAGACAGCTACGAGCAGTACTTC
CASSFLDSYEQYF
>TRBV4-2|13|TRBJ2-1|NA|TRBD1
TGTGCCAGCAGCCAAGACCCGGGCAGGGGGAAGTTCTTC
CASSQDPGRGKFF
>TRBV19|15|TRBJ1-1|NA|NA
TGTGCCAGTAGTATGGAGGGACGGCTGAACACTGAAGCTTTCTTT
CASSMEGRLNTEAFF
>TRBV7-2|15|TRBJ2-5|NA|TRBD2
TGTGCCAGCAGCTCCACTAGCGCATTCGGGGAGACCCAGTACTTC
CASSSTSAFGETQYF
>TRBV25-1|14|TRBJ1-5|NA|NA
TGTGCCAGCAGTGATCCCGGACAGAATCAGCCCCAGCATTTT
CASSDPGQNQPQHF
>TRBV4-1|17|TRBJ2-3|NA|TRBD2
TGCGCCAGCAGCCAAGAAGTGACTAGCGGGTTTTCAGATACGCAGTATTTT
CASSQEVTSGFSDTQYF
>TRBV7-9|16|TRBJ2-1|NA|NA
TGTGCCAGCAGCTTAGAGGCCCGGTCAGGCCACAATGAGCAGTTCTTC
CASSLEARSGHNEQFF
>TRBV5-8|9|TRBJ1-3|NA|NA
TGTGCCAGCAGCTTCTTCCTATATTTT
CASSFFLYF
>TRBV5-1|13|TRBJ1-1|NA|TRBD1
TGCGCCAGCAGCTGGGGACAGGGCACTGAAGCTTTCTTT
CASSWGQGTEAFF
>TRBV5-4|15|TRBJ1-1|NA|TRBD1
TGTGCCAGCAGCGAAGGCGGGACAGGGGGACTTGAAGCTTTCTTT
CASSEGGTGGLEAFF
>TRBV7-9|16|TRBJ2-1|NA|TRBD2
TGTGCCAGCAGCATCACCGGGACTAGCCAAGTCAATGAGCAGTTCTTC
CASSITGTSQVNEQFF
>TRBV6-5|14|TRBJ1-2|NA|TRBD1
TGTGCCAGCAGTCCACACGAGGGGGCTTATGGCTACACCTTC
CASSPHEGAYGYTF